One and the same sample provided the 23 T cell receptor beta chains below, sequenced in a study of T cell responses to AZD1222 COVID-19 vaccine. Repertoires were generated with immunoSEQ multiplex PCR, while TCRdb's copy carries only in-frame clones and drops some. Of roughly 140,000 clones in the sample, approximately 89% were seen once. The specimen comprised peripheral blood, sampled on day 0 of AZD1222 vaccination. The receptor source for this set is an adult in good health.

The table lists this clone with a count of one. The chain joins TRBV28 to TRBJ2-5; D gene uncertain. The V and J ends lost 3 bases and 5 bases respectively, with 13 bases between them. The CDR3 is 14 residues long. Germline assignment: CDR1 MDHEN and CDR2 SYDVKM. The CDR3 loop is CASSFRVRSETQYF. The CDR3 nucleotides read TGTGCCAGCAGTTTTCGGGTGAGGTCGGAGACCCAGTACTTC.

The rearrangement links TRBV19 to TRBJ2-3; tentative D call: TRBD2 (5 bases). Germline V CDR1 and CDR2: LNHDA, SQIVND (reference sequence). There are 14 residues in the CDR3. The V end was cut by 5 bases, the J end by 4 bases, with 13 bases between. The CDR3 reads CASSPGLAADTQYF. The DNA of the CDR3 is TGTGCCAGTAGTCCCGGACTGGCCGCAGATACGCAGTATTTT.

The chain is built from TRBV14 and TRBJ2-1; D is possibly TRBD2 (6 bases). Germline CDR1 is SGHDN and CDR2 is FVKESK. The CDR3 has 15 amino acids. Between the trimmed V and J ends, which lost 0 bases and 3 bases, there was a span of 9 bases. The CDR3: CASSQDRGNYNEQFF. The CDR3 coding sequence is TGTGCCAGCAGCCAAGATCGGGGGAACTACAATGAGCAGTTCTTC.

The J gene is TRBJ1-2, the V gene TRBV28; the D gene is possibly TRBD1 (6 bases). CDR3 length: 13 amino acids. Germline CDR1 and CDR2: MDHEN and SYDVKM. V lost 6 bases to trimming and J lost 4 bases, with 12 bases between them. CDR3 loop: CASRDSLSYGYTF. The CDR3 nucleotides read TGTGCCAGCAGGGACAGCCTGAGCTATGGCTACACCTTC.

This chain joins TRBV6-5 and TRBJ2-1; TRBD1 matches at 9 bases. The CDR3 consists of 14 residues. CDR1 is MNHEY and CDR2 is SVGAGI in the germline V gene. The J segment lost 9 bases and the V segment lost 5 bases, leaving 8 bases of the junction unmatched. The CDR3 nucleotides are TGTGCCAGCAGTCCCGTGAGACAGGGGGTTGAGCAGTTCTTC. This codes for CASSPVRQGVEQFF.

The chain has TRBV21-1 and TRBJ2-1; the table's D call TRBD1 went unverified against the DNA. TRBV21-1 is a pseudogene segment. The length of the CDR3 is 12 residues. The CDR3 is CASSNEGEMQFF. The CDR3 nucleotides read TGTGCCAGCAGCAACGAGGGGGAGATGCAGTTCTTC.

The chain carries TRBV2 and TRBJ1-5; tentatively, D is TRBD1 (5 bases). This CDR3 contains 14 residues. Trimming cost V 6 bases and J 4 bases, with 13 bases left between them. Germline V gene sequence: CDR1 SNHLY, CDR2 FYNNEI. CDR3 loop: CASRGDGGNQPQHF. The CDR3 DNA reads TGTGCCAGCAGGGGGGACGGTGGAAATCAGCCCCAGCATTTT.

The V gene is TRBV28, the J gene TRBJ2-1; TRBD2 matches at 7 bases. With 5 bases clipped from V and 5 bases from J, the junction kept 6 bases outside the gene matches. Germline CDR1 reads MDHEN; CDR2 reads SYDVKM. The CDR3 loop spans 14 amino acids. CDR3 amino acids: CASSDLGGNNEQFF. CDR3 nucleotides: TGTGCCAGCAGTGACTTGGGGGGGAACAATGAGCAGTTCTTC. Full variable domain (rest looked up from reference TRBV28 and TRBJ2-1): DVKVTQSSRYLVKRTGEKVFLECVQDMDHENMFWYRQDPGLGLRLIYFSYDVKMKEKGDIPEGYSVSREKKERFSLILESASTNQTSMYLCASSDLGGNNEQFFGPGTRLTVL.

The chain has TRBV15 and TRBJ2-2; TRBD2 agrees at 7 bases. The trim removed 5 bases at V and 6 bases at J, leaving 9 bases unmatched. Germline CDR1 is LNHNV and CDR2 is YYDKDF (reference sequence). The CDR3 length is 15 residues. CDR3 sequence (DNA): TGTGCCACCAGCGGCGGGACTAAGGGGCCCGGGGAGCTGTTTTTT. Protein product: CATSGGTKGPGELFF.

The chain combines TRBV28 with TRBJ2-3; 8 bases fit TRBD2. J was trimmed by 1 base and V by 6 bases; bases with no gene match: 12. Looked up from germline, CDR1 is MDHEN and CDR2 is SYDVKM. The CDR3 runs to 17 residues. The CDR3 DNA follows: TGTGCCAGCAGCCCGCCCCTAGCGGGCCCTGGCACAGATACGCAGTATTTT. Protein product: CASSPPLAGPGTDTQYF.

The CDR3 DNA sequence: TGTGCCAGCAGCTTTCCCATGAACACTGAAGCTTTCTTT. It yields the protein CASSFPMNTEAFF. The V and J genes are TRBV12-3 or TRBV12-4 and TRBJ1-1; unclear D gene. The CDR3 runs 13 residues. Between the trimmed V and J ends, which lost 6 bases and 0 bases, there was a span of 8 bases.

The chain's CDR3 is CASSPPLTVPRAFF. In DNA, the CDR3 is TGTGCCAGCAGCCCCCCCTTGACAGTTCCCCGAGCTTTCTTT. The chain carries TRBV2 and TRBJ1-1; D is possibly TRBD1 (5 bases). CDR1 SNHLY and CDR2 FYNNEI come from the germline V gene. V lost 6 bases and J lost 10, with 21 bases in between. CDR3 length equals 14 residues. Full variable domain (missing parts from reference TRBV2 and TRBJ1-1): EPEVTQTPSHQVTQMGQEVILRCVPISNHLYFYWYRQILGQKVEFLVSFYNNEISEKSEIFDDQFSVERPDGSNFTLKIRSTKLEDSAMYFCASSPPLTVPRAFFGQGTRLTVV.

The J gene is TRBJ1-2, the V gene TRBV19; D gene unclear. The ends were cut back, 6 bases at V and 2 bases at J, with 10 bases in the middle. Germline V gene data show CDR1 as LNHDA and CDR2 as SQIVND (reference sequence). This CDR3 is built from 13 residues. CDR3: CASRSDGNYGYTF. CDR3 coding DNA: TGTGCCAGTAGGAGCGACGGAAACTATGGCTACACCTTC.

This clone was recorded only once. The chain has TRBV19 and TRBJ2-1; TRBD1 aligns across 7 bases. J was trimmed by 4 bases and V by 3 bases; bases with no gene match: 9. CDR1 is LNHDA, CDR2 SQIVND, per germline (reference sequence). The CDR3 length is 16 residues. This CDR3 is CASSITGATVYNEQFF. The CDR3 nucleotides are TGTGCCAGTAGTATCACAGGGGCTACCGTTTACAATGAGCAGTTCTTC.

The chain is built from TRBV4-3 and TRBJ2-1; the D call may be TRBD1 or TRBD2 (6 bases each). Deletions cut 0 bases from V and 2 bases from J, with 11 bases between. CDR3 length: 16 residues. Germline CDR1 reads LGHNA; CDR2 reads YSLEER. CDR3 coding DNA: TGCGCCAGCAGCCAAGACCGAGGGGGGACCTACAATGAGCAGTTCTTC. Amino acid sequence: CASSQDRGGTYNEQFF.

The table lists this clone with a few counts. The chain joins TRBV4-3 to TRBJ2-1; D is unresolved. Trimming left V 1 base short and J 4 bases short, with 14 bases between. CDR1 LGHNA and CDR2 YSLEER come from the germline V gene. The length of the CDR3 is 16 residues. In nucleotides, the CDR3 is TGCGCCAGCAGCCAAGCCGTGATAGGTCAATACAATGAGCAGTTCTTC. Translation gives CASSQAVIGQYNEQFF.

The CDR3 region is CASSQGQGNTEAFF. The CDR3 DNA follows: TGTGCCAGCAGCCAAGGACAGGGGAACACTGAAGCTTTCTTT. The chain combines TRBV3-1 (or the pseudogene TRBV3-2) with TRBJ1-1, with TRBD1 identical over 7 bases. The germline CDR1 and CDR2 sequences are LGHDT and YNNKEL (reference sequence). The CDR3 has 14 residues. The J segment lost 1 base and the V segment lost 1 base, leaving 0 bases of the junction unmatched.

This rearrangement joins TRBV28 to TRBJ1-1, with 7 positions matching TRBD1. Germline V gene lookup returns CDR1 MDHEN and CDR2 SYDVKM. CDR3 length: 15 amino acids. Trimming at V came to 8 bases and at J to 2 bases, leaving 11 bases not matched to a gene. The CDR3 coding sequence is TGTGCCAGCCACATAATCGGACAGGAAAACACTGAAGCTTTCTTT. As protein: CASHIIGQENTEAFF.

The V and J genes are TRBV19 and TRBJ2-2, with 11 positions matching TRBD1. The CDR3 is 20 residues long. Trimming at V came to 4 bases and at J to 1 base, leaving 14 bases not matched to a gene. The germline CDR1 and CDR2 sequences are LNHDA and SQIVND (reference sequence). The CDR3 here is CASSRRTGGHQLRNTGELFF. DNA for the CDR3: TGTGCCAGTAGTAGACGGACAGGGGGCCACCAACTACGGAACACCGGGGAGCTGTTTTTT. Combining the CDR3 with reference TRBV19 and TRBJ2-2 gives the whole variable domain DGGITQSPKYLFRKEGQNVTLSCEQNLNHDAMYWYRQDPGQGLRLIYYSQIVNDFQKGDIAEGYSVSREKKESFPLTVTSAQKNPTAFYLCASSRRTGGHQLRNTGELFFGEGSRLTVL.

This rearrangement joins TRBV18 to TRBJ2-7; weak D call: TRBD2 (6 bases). CDR1 and CDR2 (germline): KGHSH, LQKENI. The length of the CDR3 is 13 residues. The V and J ends lost 3 bases and 5 bases respectively, with 11 bases between them. CDR3 sequence (DNA): TGTGCCAGCTCACCCCGGCGGGGCCACGAGCAGTACTTC. Protein product: CASSPRRGHEQYF.

V and J are TRBV5-1 and TRBJ1-6; D unresolved. Germline loops: CDR1 SGHRS, CDR2 YFSETQ. Trimming removed 0 bases from V and 10 bases from J, with 11 bases in between. This CDR3 region has 14 residues. CDR3 DNA: TGCGCCAGCAGCTTGGGGCAAGGGCAATCACCCCTCCACTTT. It specifies CASSLGQGQSPLHF.

This chain joins TRBV9 and TRBJ2-1; D is unclear. CDR3 length: 15 residues. The V gene lost 0 bases and the J gene lost 0 bases, with 7 bases spanning the gap. The germline V gene has CDR1 SGDLS and CDR2 YYNGEE. The CDR3 loop is CASSVDRVSYNEQFF. Written as DNA, the CDR3 is TGTGCCAGCAGCGTAGATAGGGTCTCCTACAATGAGCAGTTCTTC.

The chain couples TRBV29-1 to TRBJ2-4; D may be TRBD2 (6 bases). V was shortened by 7 bases and J by 9 bases, with 16 bases between the two germline ends. Per the germline V gene, CDR1 is SQVTM and CDR2 is ANQGSEA. The CDR3 loop spans 12 amino acids. CDR3 sequence: CSADGGFGIQYF. CDR3 in DNA: TGCAGCGCCGACGGGGGTTTCGGCATTCAGTACTTC.